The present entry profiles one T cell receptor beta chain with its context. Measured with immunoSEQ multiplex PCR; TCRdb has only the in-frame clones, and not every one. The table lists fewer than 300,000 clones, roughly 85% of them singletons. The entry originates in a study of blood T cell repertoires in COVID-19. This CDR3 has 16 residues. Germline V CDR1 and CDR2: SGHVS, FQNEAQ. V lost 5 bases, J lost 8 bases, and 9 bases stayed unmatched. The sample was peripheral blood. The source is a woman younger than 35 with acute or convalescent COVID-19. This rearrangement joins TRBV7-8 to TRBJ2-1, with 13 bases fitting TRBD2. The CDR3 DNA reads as TGTGCCAGCAGCGCCCGGACTAGCGGGAGTAGGGATGAGCAGTTCTTC. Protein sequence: CASSARTSGSRDEQFF.